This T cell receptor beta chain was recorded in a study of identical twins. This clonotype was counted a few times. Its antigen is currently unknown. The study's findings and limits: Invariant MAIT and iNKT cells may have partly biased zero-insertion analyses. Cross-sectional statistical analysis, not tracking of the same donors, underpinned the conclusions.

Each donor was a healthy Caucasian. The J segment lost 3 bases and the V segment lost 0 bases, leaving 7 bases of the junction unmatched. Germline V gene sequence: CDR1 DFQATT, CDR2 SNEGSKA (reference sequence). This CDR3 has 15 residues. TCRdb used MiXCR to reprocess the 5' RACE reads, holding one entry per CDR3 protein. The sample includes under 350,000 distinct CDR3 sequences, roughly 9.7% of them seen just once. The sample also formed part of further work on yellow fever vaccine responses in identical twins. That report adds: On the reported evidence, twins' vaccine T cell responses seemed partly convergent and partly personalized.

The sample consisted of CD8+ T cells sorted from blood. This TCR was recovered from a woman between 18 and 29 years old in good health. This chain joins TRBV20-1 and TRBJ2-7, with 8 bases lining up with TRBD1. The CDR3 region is CSARDLQGAYYEQYF. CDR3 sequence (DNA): TGCAGTGCTAGAGATCTTCAGGGGGCTTACTACGAGCAGTACTTC.